The present T cell receptor beta chain was sequenced within a study of cytomegalovirus exposure and HLA in healthy donors. The PCR ran on 60 Vbeta and 13 Jbeta primers. Clones were read by immunoSEQ multiplex PCR, and TCRdb kept only the in-frame ones, dropping some. Of a few hundred thousand clones in the sample, 75% to 80% are singletons; the top ten hold 1.5% to 2%. As for this clone: Its specificity is unknown.

Study-wide findings and caveats: In vitro confirmation showed three CMV-associated chains to be CMV antigen specific.

Trimming stripped 5 bases from V and 6 bases from J, with 10 bases between. Germline loops: CDR1 SGHTA, CDR2 FQGNSA. This CDR3 is 13 amino acids long. The rearrangement uses TRBV7-2 and TRBJ2-2; D possibly corresponds to TRBD1 (6 bases). The source is a young man in good health and CMV-seronegative. Sequences were obtained from PBMCs. Here the CDR3 DNA reads TGTGCCAGCAGCCCACGACAGGCCGGGGAGCTGTTTTTT. It translates to CASSPRQAGELFF.